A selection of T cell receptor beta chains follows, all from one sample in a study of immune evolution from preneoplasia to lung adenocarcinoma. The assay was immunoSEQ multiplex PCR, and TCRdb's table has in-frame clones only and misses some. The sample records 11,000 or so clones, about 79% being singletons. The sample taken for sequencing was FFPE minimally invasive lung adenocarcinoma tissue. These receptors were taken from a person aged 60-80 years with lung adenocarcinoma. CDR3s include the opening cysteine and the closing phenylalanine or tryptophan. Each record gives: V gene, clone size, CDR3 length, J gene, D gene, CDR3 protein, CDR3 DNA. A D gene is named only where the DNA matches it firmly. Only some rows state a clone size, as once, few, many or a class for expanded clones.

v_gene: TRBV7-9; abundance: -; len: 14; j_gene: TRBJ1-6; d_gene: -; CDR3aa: CASSLGAGVRALHF; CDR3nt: TGTGCCAGCAGCTTAGGGGCCGGGGTGAGGGCCCTCCACTTT
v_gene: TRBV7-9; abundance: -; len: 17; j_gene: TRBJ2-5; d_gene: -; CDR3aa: CASSAQLGGGGQETQYF; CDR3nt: TGTGCCAGCAGCGCTCAACTGGGGGGAGGGGGTCAAGAGACCCAGTACTTC
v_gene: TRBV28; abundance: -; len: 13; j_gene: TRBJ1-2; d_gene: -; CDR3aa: CAGGGRYGFGYTF; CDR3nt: TGTGCCGGGGGGGGGCGTTACGGGTTTGGCTACACCTTC
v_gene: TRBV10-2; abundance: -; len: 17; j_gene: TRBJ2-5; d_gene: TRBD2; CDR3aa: CASTGTSGSTYQETQYF; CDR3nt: TGCGCCAGCACGGGGACTAGCGGGTCGACGTACCAAGAGACCCAGTACTTC
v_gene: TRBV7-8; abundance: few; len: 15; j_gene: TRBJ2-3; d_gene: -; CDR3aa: CASSLWQGEADTQYF; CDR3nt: TGTGCCAGCAGCTTATGGCAGGGGGAGGCAGATACGCAGTATTTT
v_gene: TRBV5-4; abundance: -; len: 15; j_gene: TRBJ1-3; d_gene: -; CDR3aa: CASSPGVSSGNTIYF; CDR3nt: TGTGCCAGCAGCCCCGGTGTCAGCTCTGGAAACACCATATATTTT
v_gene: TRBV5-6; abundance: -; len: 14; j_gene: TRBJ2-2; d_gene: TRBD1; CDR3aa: CASRGTGGTGELFF; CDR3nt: TGTGCCAGCCGCGGTACAGGGGGAACCGGGGAGCTGTTTTTT
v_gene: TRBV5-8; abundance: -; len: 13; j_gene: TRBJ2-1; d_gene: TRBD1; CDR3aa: CASRSTGPNEQFF; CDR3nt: TGTGCCAGCAGATCGACAGGGCCCAATGAGCAGTTCTTC
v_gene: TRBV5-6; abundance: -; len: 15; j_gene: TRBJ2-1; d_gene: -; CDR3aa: CASSSFRRAYNEQFF; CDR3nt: TGTGCCAGCAGCTCCTTTAGGAGGGCTTACAATGAGCAGTTCTTC
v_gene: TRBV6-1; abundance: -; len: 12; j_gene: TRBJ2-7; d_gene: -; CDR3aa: CASKEGTYEQYF; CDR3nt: TGTGCCAGCAAAGAGGGAACCTACGAGCAGTACTTC
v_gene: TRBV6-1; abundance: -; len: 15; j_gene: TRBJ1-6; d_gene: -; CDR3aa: CASSPLEQINSPLHF; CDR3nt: TGTGCCAGCAGTCCCCTAGAACAGATTAATTCACCCCTCCACTTT
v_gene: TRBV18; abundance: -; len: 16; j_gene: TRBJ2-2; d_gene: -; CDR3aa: CASSPPGLASTGELFF; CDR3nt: TGTGCCAGCTCACCGCCGGGTTTAGCGTCCACCGGGGAGCTGTTTTTT
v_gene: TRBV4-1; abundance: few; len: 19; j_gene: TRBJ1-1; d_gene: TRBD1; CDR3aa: CASSQDRWRGQRMNTEAFF; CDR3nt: TGCGCCAGCAGCCAAGATCGATGGAGGGGGCAGAGGATGAACACTGAAGCTTTCTTT
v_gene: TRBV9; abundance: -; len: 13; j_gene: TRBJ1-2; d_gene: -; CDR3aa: CASSVEASGGYTF; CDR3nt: TGTGCCAGCAGCGTAGAAGCCTCGGGAGGCTACACCTTC
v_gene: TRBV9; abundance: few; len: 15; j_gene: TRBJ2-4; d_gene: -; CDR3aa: CASSEGGAAKNIQYF; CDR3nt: TGTGCCAGCAGCGAAGGGGGGGCGGCCAAAAACATTCAGTACTTC
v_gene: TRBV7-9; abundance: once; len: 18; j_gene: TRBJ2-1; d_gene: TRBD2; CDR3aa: CASSFGLAGGYVENEQFF; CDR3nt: TGTGCCAGCAGCTTTGGCCTAGCGGGGGGGTATGTTGAGAATGAGCAGTTCTTC
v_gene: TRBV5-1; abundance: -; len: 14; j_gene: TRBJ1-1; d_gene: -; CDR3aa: CASSLGNGDTEAFF; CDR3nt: TGCGCCAGCAGCTTGGGGAATGGGGACACTGAAGCTTTCTTT
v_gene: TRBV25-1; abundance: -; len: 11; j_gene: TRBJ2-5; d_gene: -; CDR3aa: CASSPSETQYF; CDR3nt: TGTGCCAGCAGCCCTTCGGAGACCCAGTACTTC
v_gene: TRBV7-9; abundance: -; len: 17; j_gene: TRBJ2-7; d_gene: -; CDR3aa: CASSLEGASARSYEQYF; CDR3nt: TGTGCCAGCAGCTTAGAAGGAGCTTCTGCAAGGTCCTACGAGCAGTACTTC
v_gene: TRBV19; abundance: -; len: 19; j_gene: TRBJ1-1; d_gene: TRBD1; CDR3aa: CASIAQSPRGFGSNTEAFF; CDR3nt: TGTGCCAGTATTGCTCAGAGCCCCAGGGGGTTCGGTTCGAACACTGAAGCTTTCTTT
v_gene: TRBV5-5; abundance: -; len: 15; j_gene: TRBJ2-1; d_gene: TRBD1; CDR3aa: CASSWAGQGYNEQFF; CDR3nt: TGTGCCAGCAGCTGGGCTGGACAGGGATACAATGAGCAGTTCTTC
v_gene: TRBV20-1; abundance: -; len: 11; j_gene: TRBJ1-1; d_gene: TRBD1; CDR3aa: CRGTGGTEAFF; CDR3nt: TGCAGGGGGACAGGGGGCACTGAAGCTTTCTTT
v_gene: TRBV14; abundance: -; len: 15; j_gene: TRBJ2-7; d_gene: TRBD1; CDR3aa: CASSHYRDRVDEQYF; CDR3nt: TGTGCCAGCAGCCATTACCGGGACAGGGTCGACGAGCAGTACTTC
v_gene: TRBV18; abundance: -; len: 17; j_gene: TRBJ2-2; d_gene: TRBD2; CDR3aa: CASSLQGGSLNTGELFF; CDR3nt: TGTGCCAGCTCACTGCAGGGCGGGAGTCTTAACACCGGGGAGCTGTTTTTT
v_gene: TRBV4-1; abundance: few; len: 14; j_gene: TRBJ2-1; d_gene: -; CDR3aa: CASSQETPWNEQFF; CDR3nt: TGCGCCAGCAGCCAAGAGACACCTTGGAATGAGCAGTTCTTC
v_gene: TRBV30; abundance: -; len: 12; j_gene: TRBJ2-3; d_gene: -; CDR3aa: CAWSRGADTQYF; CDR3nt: TGTGCCTGGAGCCGAGGGGCAGATACGCAGTATTTT
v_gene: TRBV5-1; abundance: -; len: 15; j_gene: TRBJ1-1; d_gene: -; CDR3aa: CASSPVGAKNTEAFF; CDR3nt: TGCGCCAGCAGCCCTGTGGGGGCGAAAAACACTGAAGCTTTCTTT
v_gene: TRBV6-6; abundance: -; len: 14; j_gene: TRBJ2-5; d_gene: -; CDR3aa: CASSYERERETQYF; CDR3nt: TGTGCCAGCAGTTACGAGAGGGAGAGAGAGACCCAGTACTTC
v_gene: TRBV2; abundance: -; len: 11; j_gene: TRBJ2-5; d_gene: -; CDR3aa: CASVLKGTQYF; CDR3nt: TGTGCCAGCGTGTTGAAGGGGACCCAGTACTTC
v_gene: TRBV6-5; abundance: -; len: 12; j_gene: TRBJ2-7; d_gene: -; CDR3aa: CASSHPSYEQYF; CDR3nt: TGTGCCAGCAGCCACCCCTCCTACGAGCAGTACTTC
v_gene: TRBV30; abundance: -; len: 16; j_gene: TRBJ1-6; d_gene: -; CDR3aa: CAWNRAGGVSNSPLHF; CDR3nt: TGTGCCTGGAACAGGGCGGGGGGGGTAAGCAATTCACCCCTCCACTTT
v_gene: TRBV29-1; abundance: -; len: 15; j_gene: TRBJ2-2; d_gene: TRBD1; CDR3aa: CSLPPGQGCAGELFF; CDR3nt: TGCAGCCTACCCCCGGGACAGGGGTGTGCCGGGGAGCTGTTTTTT
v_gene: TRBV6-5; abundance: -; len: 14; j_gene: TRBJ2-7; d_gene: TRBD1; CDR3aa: CASRRDRVLGEQYF; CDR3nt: TGTGCCAGCAGACGGGACAGGGTTCTGGGCGAGCAGTACTTC
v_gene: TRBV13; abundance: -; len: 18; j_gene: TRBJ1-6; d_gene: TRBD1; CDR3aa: CASSIGQVKAAYNSPLHF; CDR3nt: TGTGCCAGCAGCATCGGACAGGTCAAGGCTGCCTATAATTCACCCCTCCACTTT
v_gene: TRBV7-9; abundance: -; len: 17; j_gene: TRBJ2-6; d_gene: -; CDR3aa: CASSLLGVFSGANVLTF; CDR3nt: TGTGCCAGCAGCTTATTAGGCGTCTTCTCTGGGGCCAACGTCCTGACTTTC
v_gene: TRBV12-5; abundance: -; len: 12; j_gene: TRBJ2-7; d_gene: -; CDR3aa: CASGLVVYEQYF; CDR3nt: TGTGCTAGTGGTTTGGTAGTCTACGAGCAGTACTTC
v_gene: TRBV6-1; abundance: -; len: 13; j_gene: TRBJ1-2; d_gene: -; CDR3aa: CASSSGTIYGYTF; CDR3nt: TGTGCCAGCAGCTCTGGGACGATCTATGGCTACACCTTC
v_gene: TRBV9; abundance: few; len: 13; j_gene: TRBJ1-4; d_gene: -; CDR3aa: CASSDSAGEKLFF; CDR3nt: TGTGCCAGCAGCGATTCGGCGGGGGAAAAACTGTTTTTT
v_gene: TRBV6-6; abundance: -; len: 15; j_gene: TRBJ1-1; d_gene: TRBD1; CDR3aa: CASSLGQGVRTEAFF; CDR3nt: TGTGCCAGCAGTCTAGGACAGGGGGTGAGAACTGAAGCTTTCTTT
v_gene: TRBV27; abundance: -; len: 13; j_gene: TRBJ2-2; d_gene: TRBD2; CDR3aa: CASSFGGAGELFF; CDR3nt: TGTGCCAGCAGTTTCGGGGGGGCCGGGGAGCTGTTTTTT
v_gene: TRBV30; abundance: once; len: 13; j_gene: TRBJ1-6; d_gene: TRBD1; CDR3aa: CAWSNRGNSPLHF; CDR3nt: TGTGCCTGGAGTAACAGGGGAAATTCACCCCTCCACTTT
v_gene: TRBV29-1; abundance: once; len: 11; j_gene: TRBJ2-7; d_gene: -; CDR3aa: CSVDRASEQYF; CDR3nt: TGCAGCGTTGACAGGGCTTCCGAGCAGTACTTC
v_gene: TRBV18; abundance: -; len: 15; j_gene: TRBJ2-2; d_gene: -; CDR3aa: CASSPVRANTGELFF; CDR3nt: TGTGCCAGCTCACCGGTTAGGGCGAACACCGGGGAGCTGTTTTTT
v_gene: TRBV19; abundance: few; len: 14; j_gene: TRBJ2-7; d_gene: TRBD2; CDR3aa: CASSGLSGSYEQYF; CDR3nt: TGTGCCAGTAGCGGCCTGAGCGGGAGTTACGAGCAGTACTTC
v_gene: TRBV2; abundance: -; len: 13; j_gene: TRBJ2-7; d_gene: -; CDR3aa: CASRGRGSYEQYF; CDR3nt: TGTGCCAGCAGAGGCCGGGGGTCGTACGAGCAGTACTTC
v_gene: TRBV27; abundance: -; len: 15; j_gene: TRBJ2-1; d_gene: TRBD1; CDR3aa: CASSFTGTGLDEQFF; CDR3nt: TGTGCCAGCAGTTTTACCGGGACAGGGCTGGATGAGCAGTTCTTC
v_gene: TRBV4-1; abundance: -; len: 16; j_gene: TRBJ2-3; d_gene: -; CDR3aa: CASSQDQKGVGDTQYF; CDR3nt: TGCGCCAGCAGCCAAGATCAAAAGGGTGTCGGAGATACGCAGTATTTT
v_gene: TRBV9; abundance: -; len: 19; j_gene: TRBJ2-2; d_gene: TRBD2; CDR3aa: CASRNTPGTSGGNTGELFF; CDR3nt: TGTGCCAGCAGAAATACCCCCGGGACTAGCGGGGGGAACACCGGGGAGCTGTTTTTT
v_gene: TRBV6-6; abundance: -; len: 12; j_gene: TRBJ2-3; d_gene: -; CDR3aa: CASSYSLDTQYF; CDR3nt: TGTGCCAGCAGTTACTCGCTAGATACGCAGTATTTT
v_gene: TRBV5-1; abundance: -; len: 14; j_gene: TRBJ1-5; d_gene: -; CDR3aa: CASSLDTSNQPQHF; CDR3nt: TGCGCCAGCAGCTTGGACACAAGCAATCAGCCCCAGCATTTT